Sequencing of this TCR beta chain was carried out in a study of shared clonotypes between healthy human individuals. In the case of this clone: Its antigen is as yet unknown.

Study observations and caveats: What naive subsets generally showed was a larger estimated richness than memory subsets showed.

This was a deep-level run. TCRdb keeps only in-frame clones here, not all; method: immunoSEQ multiplex PCR. The table includes under 2,000,000 clones, approximately 95% detected once. Positive CCR7 selection of CD45RO-negative cells yielded the naive CD8 cells, and terminally differentiated effector memory CD45RA+ cells were excluded. Adult Caucasians living in Nashville, Tennessee made up all of the donors. V lost 4 bases, J lost 1 base, and 13 bases lay in between. CDR3 size: 15 residues. The germline V gene has CDR1 SGHRS and CDR2 YFSETQ. The sample taken for sequencing was naive CD8+ T cells sorted from blood. The sequence was obtained from a man aged 18 to 30 in good health. The chain has TRBV5-1 and TRBJ2-3; D remains ambiguous. The CDR3 bases are TGCGCCAGCAGCGTCCTCCCGTTGGGCACAGATACGCAGTATTTT. Protein sequence: CASSVLPLGTDTQYF.